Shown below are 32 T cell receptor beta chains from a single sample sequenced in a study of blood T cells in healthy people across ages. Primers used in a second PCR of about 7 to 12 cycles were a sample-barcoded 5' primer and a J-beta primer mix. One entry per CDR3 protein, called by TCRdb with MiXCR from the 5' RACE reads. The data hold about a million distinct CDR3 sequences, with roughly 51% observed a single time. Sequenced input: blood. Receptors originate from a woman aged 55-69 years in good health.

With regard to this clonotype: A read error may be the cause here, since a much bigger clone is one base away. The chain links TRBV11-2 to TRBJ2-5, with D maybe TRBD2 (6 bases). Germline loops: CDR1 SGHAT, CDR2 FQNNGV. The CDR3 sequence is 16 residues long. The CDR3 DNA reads TGTACCAGCAGCTTGGGGAGTCGGGGGATTGAAGAGACCCAGTACTTC. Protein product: CTSSLGSRGIEETQYF. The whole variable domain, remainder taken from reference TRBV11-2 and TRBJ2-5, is EAGVAQSPRYKIIEKRQSVAFWCNPISGHATLYWYQQILGQGPKLLIQFQNNGVVDDSQLPKDRFSAERLKGVDSTLKIQPAKLEDSAVYLCTSSLGSRGIEETQYFGPGTRLLVL.

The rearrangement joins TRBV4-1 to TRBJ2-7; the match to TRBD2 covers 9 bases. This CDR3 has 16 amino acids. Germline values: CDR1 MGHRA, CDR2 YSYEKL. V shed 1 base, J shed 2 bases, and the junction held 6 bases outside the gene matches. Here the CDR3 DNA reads TGCGCCAGCAGCCAAGTGCCTAGCGGGACCCCCTACGAGCAGTACTTC. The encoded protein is CASSQVPSGTPYEQYF.

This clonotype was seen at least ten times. The CDR3 is CSARDSTRAVYNEQFF. DNA for the CDR3: TGCAGTGCTAGAGATAGTACGAGGGCAGTTTACAATGAGCAGTTCTTC. The chain employs TRBV20-1 and TRBJ2-1, with D perhaps TRBD2 (5 bases). Germline-derived CDR1 and CDR2 are DFQATT and SNEGSKA (reference sequence). Trimming left V 0 bases short and J 4 bases short, with 16 bases between. The CDR3 contains 16 residues.

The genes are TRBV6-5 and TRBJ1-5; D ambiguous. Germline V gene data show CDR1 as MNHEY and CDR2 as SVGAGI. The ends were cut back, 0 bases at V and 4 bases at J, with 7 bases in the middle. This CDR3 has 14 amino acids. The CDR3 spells CASSYSTWNQPQHF. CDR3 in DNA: TGTGCCAGCAGTTACTCGACCTGGAATCAGCCCCAGCATTTT.

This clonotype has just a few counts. Here the CDR3 reads CASSRQTAISYEQYF. CDR3 coding DNA: TGTGCCAGCAGCCGACAGACAGCCATCTCCTACGAGCAGTACTTC. J is TRBJ2-7 and V is TRBV28, with D maybe TRBD1 (5 bases). The CDR3 has 15 residues. Trimming removed 6 bases at V and 0 bases at J, with 15 bases between. Germline CDR1 MDHEN, CDR2 SYDVKM.

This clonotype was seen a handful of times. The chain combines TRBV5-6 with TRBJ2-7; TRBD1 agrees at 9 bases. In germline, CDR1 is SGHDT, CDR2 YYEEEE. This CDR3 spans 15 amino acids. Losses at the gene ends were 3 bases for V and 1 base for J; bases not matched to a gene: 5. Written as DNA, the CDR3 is TGTGCCAGCAGCTCCGGGACAGGGCCATCCTACGAGCAGTACTTC. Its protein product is CASSSGTGPSYEQYF.

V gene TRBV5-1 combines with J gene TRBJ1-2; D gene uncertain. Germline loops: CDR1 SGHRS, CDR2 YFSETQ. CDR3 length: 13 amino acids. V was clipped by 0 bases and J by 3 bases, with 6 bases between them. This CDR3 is CASSLGAHYGYTF. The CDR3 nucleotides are TGCGCCAGCAGCTTGGGGGCCCACTATGGCTACACCTTC.

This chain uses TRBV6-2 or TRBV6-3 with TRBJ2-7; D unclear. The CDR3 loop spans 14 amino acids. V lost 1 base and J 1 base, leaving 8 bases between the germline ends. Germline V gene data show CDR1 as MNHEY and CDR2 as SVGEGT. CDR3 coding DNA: TGTGCCAGCAGTTACTGGGATCCTTCCTACGAGCAGTACTTC. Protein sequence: CASSYWDPSYEQYF.

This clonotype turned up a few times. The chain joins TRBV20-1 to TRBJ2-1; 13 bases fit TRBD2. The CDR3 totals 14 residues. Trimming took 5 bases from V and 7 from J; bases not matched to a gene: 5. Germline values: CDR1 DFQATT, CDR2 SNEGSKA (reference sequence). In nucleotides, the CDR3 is TGCAGTGCTGCGACTAGCGGGAGGCCGAATGAGCAGTTCTTC. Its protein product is CSAATSGRPNEQFF.

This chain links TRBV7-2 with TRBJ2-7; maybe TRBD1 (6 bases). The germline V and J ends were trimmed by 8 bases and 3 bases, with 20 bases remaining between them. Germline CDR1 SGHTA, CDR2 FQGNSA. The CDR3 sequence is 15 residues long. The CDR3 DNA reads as TGTGCCAGCCGGATGGGGGCGGAATCCAACTACGAGCAGTACTTC. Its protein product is CASRMGAESNYEQYF.

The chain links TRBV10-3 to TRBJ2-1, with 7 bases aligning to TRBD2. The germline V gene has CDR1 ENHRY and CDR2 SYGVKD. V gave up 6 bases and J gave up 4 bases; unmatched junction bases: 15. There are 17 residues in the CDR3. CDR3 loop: CAIRPGQGGETYNEQFF. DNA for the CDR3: TGTGCCATCAGGCCAGGGCAGGGAGGGGAGACTTACAATGAGCAGTTCTTC.

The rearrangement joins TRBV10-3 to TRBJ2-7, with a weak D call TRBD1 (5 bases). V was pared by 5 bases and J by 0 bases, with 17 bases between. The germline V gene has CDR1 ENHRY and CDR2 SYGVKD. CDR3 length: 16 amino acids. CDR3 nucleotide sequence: TGTGCCATCAGTACCGATTGGACAACGCTCTCCTACGAGCAGTACTTC. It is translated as CAISTDWTTLSYEQYF.

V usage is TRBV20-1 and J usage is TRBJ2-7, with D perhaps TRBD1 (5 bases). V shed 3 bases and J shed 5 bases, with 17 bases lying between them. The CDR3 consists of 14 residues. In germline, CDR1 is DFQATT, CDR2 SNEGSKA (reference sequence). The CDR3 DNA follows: TGCAGTGCTAGTGGGGCAGGTGTACACCACGAGCAGTACTTC. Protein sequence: CSASGAGVHHEQYF.

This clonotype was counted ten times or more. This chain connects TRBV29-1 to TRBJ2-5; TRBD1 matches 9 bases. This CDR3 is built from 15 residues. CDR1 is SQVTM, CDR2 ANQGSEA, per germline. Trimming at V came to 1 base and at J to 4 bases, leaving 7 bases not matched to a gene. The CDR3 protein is CSVEGAGQGTETQYF. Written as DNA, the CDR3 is TGCAGCGTTGAAGGGGCGGGACAGGGAACAGAGACCCAGTACTTC.

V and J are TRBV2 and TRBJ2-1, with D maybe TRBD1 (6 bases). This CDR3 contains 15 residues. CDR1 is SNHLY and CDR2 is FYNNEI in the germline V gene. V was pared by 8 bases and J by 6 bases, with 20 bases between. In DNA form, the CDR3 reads TGTGCCAGCGTCCCTTACTGGGGGCAGCGCAATGAGCAGTTCTTC. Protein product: CASVPYWGQRNEQFF.

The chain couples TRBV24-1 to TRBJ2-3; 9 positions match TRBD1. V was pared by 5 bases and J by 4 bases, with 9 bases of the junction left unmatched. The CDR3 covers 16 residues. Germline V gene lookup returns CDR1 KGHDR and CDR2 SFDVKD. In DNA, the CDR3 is TGTGCCACCAGTGGAAAGACAGGGGGGGGTCCAGATACGCAGTATTTT. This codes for CATSGKTGGGPDTQYF.

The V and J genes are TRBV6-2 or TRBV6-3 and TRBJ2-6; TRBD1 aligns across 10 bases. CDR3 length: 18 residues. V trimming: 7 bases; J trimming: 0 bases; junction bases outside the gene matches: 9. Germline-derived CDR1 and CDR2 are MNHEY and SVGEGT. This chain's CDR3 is CASTRVRDRGSGANVLTF. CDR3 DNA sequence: TGTGCCAGCACCCGGGTTCGGGACAGGGGCTCTGGGGCCAACGTCCTGACTTTC.

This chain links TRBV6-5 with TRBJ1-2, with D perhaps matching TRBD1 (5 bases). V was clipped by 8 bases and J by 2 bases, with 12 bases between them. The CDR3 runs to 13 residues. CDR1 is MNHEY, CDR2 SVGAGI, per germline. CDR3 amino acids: CASGRTKNYGYTF. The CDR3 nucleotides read TGTGCCAGCGGACGGACAAAGAACTATGGCTACACCTTC.

The DNA for the CDR3 is TGTGCCAGCAGTTTAGCACGGGACAGTCAGGCTTTCTTT. Protein sequence: CASSLARDSQAFF. V gene TRBV12-3 or TRBV12-4 combines with J gene TRBJ1-1; 7 bases agree with TRBD1. This CDR3 has 13 amino acids. The V gene end was trimmed by 0 bases and the J gene end by 11 bases; junction bases not matched to a gene: 6.

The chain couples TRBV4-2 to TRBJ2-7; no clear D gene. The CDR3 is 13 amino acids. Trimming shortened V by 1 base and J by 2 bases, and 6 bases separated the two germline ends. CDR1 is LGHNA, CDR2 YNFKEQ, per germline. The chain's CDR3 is CASSQAEAYEQYF. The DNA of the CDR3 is TGTGCCAGCAGCCAAGCTGAGGCCTACGAGCAGTACTTC.

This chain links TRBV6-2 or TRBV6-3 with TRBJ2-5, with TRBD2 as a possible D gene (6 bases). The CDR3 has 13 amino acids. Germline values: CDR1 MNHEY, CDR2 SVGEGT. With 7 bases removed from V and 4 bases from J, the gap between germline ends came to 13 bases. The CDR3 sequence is CASNLRGGETQYF. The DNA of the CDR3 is TGTGCCAGCAACCTGCGGGGTGGAGAGACCCAGTACTTC.

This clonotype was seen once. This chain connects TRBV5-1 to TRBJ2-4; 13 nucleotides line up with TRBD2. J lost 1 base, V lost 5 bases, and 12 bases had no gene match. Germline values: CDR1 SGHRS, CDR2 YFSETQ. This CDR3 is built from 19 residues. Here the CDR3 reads CASRPTSGRDMSAKNIQYF. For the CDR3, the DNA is TGCGCCAGCAGGCCCACTAGCGGGAGGGACATGTCTGCCAAAAACATTCAGTACTTC.

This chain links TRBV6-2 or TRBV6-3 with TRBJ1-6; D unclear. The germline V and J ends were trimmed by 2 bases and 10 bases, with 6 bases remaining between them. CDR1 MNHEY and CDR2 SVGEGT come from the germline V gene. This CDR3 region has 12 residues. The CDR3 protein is CASSYARSPLHF. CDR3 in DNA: TGTGCCAGCAGTTACGCCAGATCACCCCTCCACTTT.

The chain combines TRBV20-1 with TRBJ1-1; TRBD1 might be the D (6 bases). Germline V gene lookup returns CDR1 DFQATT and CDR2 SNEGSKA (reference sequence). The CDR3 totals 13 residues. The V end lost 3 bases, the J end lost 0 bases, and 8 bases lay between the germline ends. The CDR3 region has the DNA TGCAGTGCTAGCAGGGACATGAACACTGAAGCTTTCTTT. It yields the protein CSASRDMNTEAFF.

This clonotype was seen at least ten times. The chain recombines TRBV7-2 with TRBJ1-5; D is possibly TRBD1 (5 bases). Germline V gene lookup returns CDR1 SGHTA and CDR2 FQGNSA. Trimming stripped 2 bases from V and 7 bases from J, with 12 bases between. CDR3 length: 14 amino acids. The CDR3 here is CASSLSGIKQPQHF. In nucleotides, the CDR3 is TGTGCCAGCAGCTTATCAGGGATCAAGCAGCCCCAGCATTTT.

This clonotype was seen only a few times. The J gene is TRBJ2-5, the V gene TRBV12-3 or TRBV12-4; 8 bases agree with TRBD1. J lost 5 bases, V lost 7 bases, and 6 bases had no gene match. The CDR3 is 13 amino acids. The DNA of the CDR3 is TGTGCCAGCACCACAGGGGGTGTGGAGACCCAGTACTTC. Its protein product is CASTTGGVETQYF.

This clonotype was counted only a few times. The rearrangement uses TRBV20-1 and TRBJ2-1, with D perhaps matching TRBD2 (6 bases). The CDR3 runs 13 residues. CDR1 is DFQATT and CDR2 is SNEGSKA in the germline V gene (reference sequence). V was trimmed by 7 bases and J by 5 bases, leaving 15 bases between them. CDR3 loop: CSGDSGADNEQFF. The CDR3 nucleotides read TGCAGTGGGGATAGCGGAGCCGACAATGAGCAGTTCTTC.

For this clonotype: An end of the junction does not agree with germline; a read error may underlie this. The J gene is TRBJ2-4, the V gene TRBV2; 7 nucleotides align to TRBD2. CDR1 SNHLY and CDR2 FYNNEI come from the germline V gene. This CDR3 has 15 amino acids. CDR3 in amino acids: CASNAQGRAKNIQYF. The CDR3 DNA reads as TGTGCCAGCAACGCGCAAGGGAGGGCCAAGAACATTCAGTACTTC. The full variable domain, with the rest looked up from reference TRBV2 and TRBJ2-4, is EPEVTQTPSHQVTQMGQEVILRCVPISNHLYFYWYRQILGQKVEFLVSFYNNEISEKSEIFDDQFSVERPDGSNFTLKIRSTKLEDSAMYFCASNAQGRAKNIQYFGAGTRLSVL.

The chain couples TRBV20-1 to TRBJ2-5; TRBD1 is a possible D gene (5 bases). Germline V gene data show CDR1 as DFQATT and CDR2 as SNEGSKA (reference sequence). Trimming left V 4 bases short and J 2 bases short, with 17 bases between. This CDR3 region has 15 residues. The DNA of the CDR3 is TGCAGTGCTACAGAAACCAGGGTAGGACAAGAGACCCAGTACTTC. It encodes CSATETRVGQETQYF.

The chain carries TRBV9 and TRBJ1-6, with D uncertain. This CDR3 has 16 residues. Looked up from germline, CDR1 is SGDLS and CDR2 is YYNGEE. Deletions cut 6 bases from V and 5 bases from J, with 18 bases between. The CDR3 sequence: CASNVNSLPHNSPLHF. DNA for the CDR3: TGTGCCAGCAACGTTAACAGCCTACCTCATAATTCACCCCTCCACTTT.

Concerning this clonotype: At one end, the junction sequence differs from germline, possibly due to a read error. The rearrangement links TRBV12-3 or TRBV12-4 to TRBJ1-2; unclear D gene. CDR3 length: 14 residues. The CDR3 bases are TGTGCCGGCAGTCGCCAGGACGGCAACTATGGCTACACCTTC. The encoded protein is CAGSRQDGNYGYTF.

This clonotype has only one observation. The CDR3 nucleotides are TGCGCCAGCAGCCTCCTAAAGTCGGCAAGCGGGAAGGACAATGAGCAGTTCTTC. Encoded protein: CASSLLKSASGKDNEQFF. V and J are TRBV10-2 and TRBJ2-1; 7 positions match TRBD2. The junction had 19 bases not matched to a gene; V was cut back by 6 bases and J by 5 bases. The CDR3 contains 18 residues. The V gene's germline CDR1 is WSHSY and CDR2 SAAADI.